A single sample is the source of the 25 T cell receptor beta chains below, sequenced in a study of fetal regulatory T cell absence and autoimmunity. Repertoires were generated with immunoSEQ multiplex PCR, while TCRdb's copy carries only in-frame clones and drops some. The sample records 95,000 to 100,000 clones, roughly 70% being singletons. The sample consisted of pancreas tissue. The source is a male donor with IPEX syndrome.

The genes are TRBV5-4 and TRBJ2-3; no firm D call. The CDR3 has 14 amino acids. Trimming left V 0 bases short and J 2 bases short, with 7 bases between. CDR1 and CDR2 (germline): SGHNT, YYREEE (reference sequence). This CDR3 is CASSLEDYTDTQYF. The CDR3 nucleotides are TGTGCCAGCAGCTTGGAGGATTACACAGATACGCAGTATTTT.

This sequence joins TRBV7-9 and TRBJ2-4; TRBD2 might be the D (6 bases). V lost 5 bases, J lost 3 bases, and 8 bases lay in between. The CDR3 runs 13 residues. CDR1 SEHNR and CDR2 FQNEAQ come from the germline V gene (reference sequence). In DNA, the CDR3 is TGTGCCAGCAGCCCGGGAGTCAAAAACATTCAGTACTTC. Its translation: CASSPGVKNIQYF.

This chain connects TRBV2 to TRBJ2-1, with D maybe TRBD2 (6 bases). CDR1 SNHLY and CDR2 FYNNEI come from the germline V gene. Trimming stripped 2 bases from V and 4 bases from J, with 6 bases between. The CDR3 length is 13 residues. CDR3 amino acids: CASSELAYNEQFF. In nucleotides, the CDR3 is TGTGCCAGCAGTGAACTAGCGTACAATGAGCAGTTCTTC.

This chain connects TRBV5-5 to TRBJ2-5; tentatively, D is TRBD1 (6 bases). Germline assignment: CDR1 SGHKS and CDR2 YYEKEE (reference sequence). There are 15 residues in the CDR3. V dropped 1 base and J dropped 5 bases, with 15 bases sitting between them. DNA of the CDR3: TGTGCCAGCAGCTTGATGTGGGGTAGGGGGGAGACCCAGTACTTC. Translating gives CASSLMWGRGETQYF.

This clone showed up just a few times. The gene calls are TRBV7-8 and TRBJ2-1, with 8 bases lining up with TRBD2. This CDR3 is built from 15 residues. Germline V gene lookup returns CDR1 SGHVS and CDR2 FQNEAQ. V lost 5 bases to trimming and J lost 5 bases; unmatched junction nucleotides: 8. CDR3 bases: TGTGCCAGCAGCCGCTTGCGGGGGGAAAACAATGAGCAGTTCTTC. Translation gives CASSRLRGENNEQFF.

This clone was counted once. The chain is built from TRBV2 and TRBJ1-1, with D possibly being TRBD1 (5 bases). The length of the CDR3 is 17 residues. Trimming removed 9 bases from V and 2 bases from J, with 25 bases in between. The germline V gene encodes CDR1 SNHLY and CDR2 FYNNEI. CDR3 sequence (DNA): TGTGCCAGTAGCTACGGGGCTTATACCCTGGCCAACACTGAAGCTTTCTTT. This translates into CASSYGAYTLANTEAFF.

The chain recombines TRBV6-4 with TRBJ1-1, with D maybe TRBD1 (5 bases). The germline CDR1 and CDR2 sequences are MRHNA and SNTAGT. CDR3 length equals 15 residues. Deletions cut 6 bases from V and 0 bases from J, with 14 bases between. The CDR3: CASREWGNMNTEAFF. CDR3 bases: TGTGCCAGCAGGGAATGGGGGAACATGAACACTGAAGCTTTCTTT.

The chain carries TRBV4-3 and TRBJ2-3; 9 bases align to TRBD1. The CDR3 loop spans 19 amino acids. Germline V gene lookup returns CDR1 LGHNA and CDR2 YSLEER. With V trimmed by 0 bases and J by 3 bases, 13 bases remained unmatched. CDR3 nucleotides: TGCGCCAGCAGCCAAGATTTCCCTCCGGGACAGGGAGGGACAGATACGCAGTATTTT. Residues: CASSQDFPPGQGGTDTQYF.

The V gene is TRBV9, the J gene TRBJ2-2; D might be TRBD2 (7 bases). This CDR3 has 14 residues. The germline V and J ends were trimmed by 3 bases and 7 bases, with 13 bases remaining between them. CDR1 is SGDLS and CDR2 is YYNGEE in the germline V gene. CDR3 region: CASSARGADGELFF. Here the CDR3 DNA reads TGTGCCAGCAGCGCCCGGGGGGCCGACGGGGAGCTGTTTTTT.

The rearrangement links TRBV10-3 to TRBJ1-6; D gene ambiguous. V lost 10 bases to trimming and J lost 7 bases, with 17 bases between them. The CDR3 covers 14 residues. Germline V CDR1 and CDR2: ENHRY, SYGVKD. The CDR3 sequence: CATAEGTVNSPLHF. CDR3 DNA sequence: TGTGCCACCGCGGAGGGAACAGTCAATTCACCCCTCCACTTT.

The V gene is TRBV5-1, the J gene TRBJ1-4; D is unresolved. The CDR3 length is 15 residues. The germline gives CDR1 SGHRS, CDR2 YFSETQ. V shed 1 base and J shed 1 base, with 8 bases lying between them. The CDR3 is CASSLCRGTNEKLFF. Here the CDR3 DNA reads TGCGCCAGCAGCTTGTGCCGGGGAACTAATGAAAAACTGTTTTTT.

The gene calls are TRBV21-1 and TRBJ2-1; TRBD2 is the table's D call and was not checked against the DNA. TRBV21-1 is a documented pseudogene. CDR3 length equals 15 residues. CDR3 amino acids: CASSKGTSSYNEQFF. For the CDR3, the DNA is TGTGCCAGCAGCAAAGGGACTAGCTCCTACAATGAGCAGTTCTTC.

The chain has TRBV7-9 and TRBJ2-1, with D uncertain. CDR3 length: 17 amino acids. Germline loops: CDR1 SEHNR, CDR2 FQNEAQ (reference sequence). V was cut by 5 bases and J by 2 bases, with 19 bases left in between. The CDR3 reads CASSARRLGSPYNEQFF. CDR3 coding DNA: TGTGCCAGCAGCGCTCGCCGTTTAGGTAGTCCCTACAATGAGCAGTTCTTC.

The rearrangement uses TRBV7-9 and TRBJ1-4; 8 bases agree with TRBD1. This CDR3 is 16 amino acids long. The ends lost 5 bases at V and 7 bases at J; junction bases unmatched: 12. Looked up from germline, CDR1 is SEHNR and CDR2 is FQNEAQ (reference sequence). CDR3 nucleotide sequence: TGTGCCAGCAGCCACGAAGAACAGGGGGGGAGTGAAAAACTGTTTTTT. It yields the protein CASSHEEQGGSEKLFF.

The rearrangement links TRBV5-1 to TRBJ2-3; TRBD2 aligns across 10 bases. Germline V gene data show CDR1 as SGHRS and CDR2 as YFSETQ. The CDR3 extends over 14 amino acids. The V gene end was trimmed by 4 bases and the J gene end by 7 bases; junction bases not matched to a gene: 6. CDR3 coding DNA: TGCGCCAGCAGCCCACTAGCGGGATCGAATACGCAGTATTTT. Amino acids: CASSPLAGSNTQYF.

The V call is TRBV2, the J call TRBJ2-7, with 8 bases that match TRBD2. This CDR3 comprises 15 residues. Per germline, CDR1 SNHLY and CDR2 FYNNEI. The J segment lost 4 bases and the V segment lost 4 bases, leaving 9 bases of the junction unmatched. CDR3 sequence (DNA): TGTGCCAGCAGTGTCCCGGGAGGGCCTTTTTACGAGCAGTACTTC. Translating gives CASSVPGGPFYEQYF.

J is TRBJ1-1 and V is TRBV6-1; a weak D match, TRBD1 (6 bases). Per germline, CDR1 MNHNS and CDR2 SASEGT. The V gene lost 5 bases and the J gene lost 1 base, with 14 bases spanning the gap. The CDR3 is 15 amino acids. CDR3 sequence reads: CASSLQGGSNTEAFF. CDR3 nucleotides: TGTGCCAGCAGTCTTCAAGGGGGTTCGAACACTGAAGCTTTCTTT.

The CDR3 here is CASSQDSVAGAFYEQYF. Written as DNA, the CDR3 is TGTGCCAGCAGCCAAGATAGTGTGGCAGGGGCCTTCTACGAGCAGTACTTC. The chain combines TRBV4-2 with TRBJ2-7; possibly TRBD1 for D (6 bases). Germline-derived CDR1 and CDR2 are LGHNA and YNFKEQ. This CDR3 region has 17 residues. V gave up 0 bases and J gave up 3 bases, with 18 bases separating them.

In regard to this clone: Germline is not matched at one junction end, which may reflect a read error. Within the sample, other DNA sequences also encode this same CDR3. The chain carries TRBV7-9 and TRBJ2-7; 9 bases align to TRBD2. Germline CDR1 is SEHNR and CDR2 is FQNEAQ (reference sequence). The CDR3 totals 14 residues. CDR3: CASSLAGTPYEQYF. The CDR3 DNA is TGTGCCAGCAGCCTAGCGGGAACGCCCTACGAGCAGTACTTC.

CDR3 coding DNA: TGTGCCAGCAGCTTGAACAGGCCCGGTTGGAATAATTCACCCCTCCACTTT. As protein: CASSLNRPGWNNSPLHF. This rearrangement joins TRBV5-5 to TRBJ1-6, with a weak D call TRBD1 (5 bases). Deletions cut 1 base from V and 5 bases from J, with 16 bases between. CDR3 size: 17 residues. Germline V gene lookup returns CDR1 SGHKS and CDR2 YYEKEE (reference sequence).

This clone was found once. The chain carries TRBV4-1 and TRBJ1-4; D perhaps matches TRBD1 (5 bases). V lost 4 bases and J 1 base, leaving 16 bases between the germline ends. Per germline, CDR1 MGHRA and CDR2 YSYEKL. This CDR3 contains 17 residues. The CDR3, as DNA: TGCGCCAGCAGCCCGGTGGCAGGGACCTTAACTAATGAAAAACTGTTTTTT. This encodes CASSPVAGTLTNEKLFF.

The gene calls are TRBV7-2 and TRBJ2-1, with TRBD2 identical over 7 bases. The CDR3 loop spans 15 amino acids. CDR1 SGHTA and CDR2 FQGNSA come from the germline V gene. J was trimmed by 7 bases and V by 5 bases; bases with no gene match: 11. The CDR3 DNA follows: TGTGCCAGCAGCACGGGAGGTACCTCAGGGAATGAGCAGTTCTTC. Its protein is CASSTGGTSGNEQFF.

The chain uses TRBV10-3 and TRBJ1-5, with TRBD1 matching over 7 bases. CDR1 is ENHRY and CDR2 is SYGVKD in the germline V gene. V was clipped by 3 bases and J by 6 bases; unmatched bases: 11. The CDR3 runs 16 residues. For the CDR3, the DNA is TGTGCCATCAGTGACCCTCACAGGGGAGAGGGTCAGCCCCAGCATTTT. Translating gives CAISDPHRGEGQPQHF.

This clone was seen a few times. The same CDR3 also results from other DNA sequences found in this sample. The chain has TRBV5-1 and TRBJ2-3; the match to TRBD2 covers 11 bases. This CDR3 region has 14 residues. The J segment lost 3 bases and the V segment lost 3 bases, leaving 0 bases of the junction unmatched. Germline CDR1 and CDR2: SGHRS and YFSETQ. The CDR3 region has the DNA TGCGCCAGCAGCTGGACTAGCGGGACAGATACGCAGTATTTT. Translation gives CASSWTSGTDTQYF.

The chain employs TRBV28 and TRBJ1-1, with a weak D call TRBD1 (5 bases). The V end lost 4 bases, the J end lost 1 base, and 16 bases lay between the germline ends. The V gene's germline CDR1 is MDHEN and CDR2 SYDVKM. The CDR3 covers 16 residues. The CDR3 sequence is CASSWPHGGGNTEAFF. The CDR3 DNA reads TGTGCCAGCAGTTGGCCCCACGGGGGAGGGAACACTGAAGCTTTCTTT.